This TCR beta chain comes out of a study of T-cell memory formation after mild COVID-19 (dated by TCRdb to the early 2020s). With regard to the full study: TCR sequence clusters from the two donors were largely donor specific. Longitudinal TCRalpha and TCRbeta repertoire sequencing tracked T-cell clones expanding and contracting after mild COVID-19 in two donors. The cohort was made up of two young adult volunteers, one female and one male, who were previously healthy. On the study overall, not on this receptor specifically: SARS-CoV-2 specificity was not confirmed for the second-wave clones peaking on day 37. Contracting CD4+ clones appeared mostly in the CM and EM memory subsets, whereas CD8+ clones were enriched in EMRA. The detection of some responding clones in pre-infection memory suggests that pre-existing cross-reactive memory T cells joined the SARS-CoV-2 response. Clones contracting from day 15 to 85 had balanced CD4/CD8 phenotypes, while a second wave expanding from day 15 to 37 was biased towards CD4+. Only a couple of mild cases were covered in the study, and larger cohorts including severe cases with pre-infection samples were considered necessary.

PBMCs were isolated by Ficoll-Paque density gradient centrifugation. This clonotype was detected a few times. The antigen it recognizes is unknown. Base qualities were left out, and no much larger clone turns up one base away. Sequencing was carried out with an Illumina NovaSeq 6000. Using 5'RACE with constant-segment primers, TCRalpha and TCRbeta cDNA libraries were constructed, with sample barcodes and unique molecular identifiers added in the process. RNA was extracted from every sample with Trizol reagent. The libraries were amplified in two PCR steps, and the second step added a second sample barcode and Illumina TruSeq adapters. Sequencing of libraries was performed on an Illumina NovaSeq with 2 x 150 bp paired-end reads. On the authors' methods: Demultiplexing of reads and collapsing into UMI-guided consensus sequences were performed with migec v1.2.7. With mixcr v2.1.11, UMI consensuses were aligned to TRA and TRB V and J templates and assembled into clonotypes. A clonotype was counted as expanded or contracted only when both edgeR and NoisET called the clonotype significant, with the noise models trained on biological replicates. For edgeR calls, a false discovery rate-adjusted p below 0.01 and a log2 fold-change threshold of 1 were applied. As an exploratory analysis of dynamics, max-normalized trajectories of the 1000 most abundant clonotypes were examined with PCA combined with hierarchical clustering. Each responding clone was given a CD4 or CD8 phenotype based on the CD4+ and CD8+ repertoires, which had been sequenced separately. The public reads were reanalyzed by TCRdb: fastp trimming at Q25, MiXCR alignment, in-frame beta chains only. Rows are unified per CDR3 protein, each entry keeping the most common DNA and genes. TCRdb, not the original authors, processed these V and J calls. A total of fewer than 60,000 distinct CDR3 sequences appear in this sample, about 12% of them only once. The ten most abundant clones make up over 20% of the sample.

According to the germline V gene, CDR1 reads KGHDR and CDR2 reads SFDVKD. Trimming removed 5 bases from V and 0 bases from J; the gene matches leave 5 bases unexplained. CDR3 length: 18 amino acids, cysteine to phenylalanine. Left in the record is the CDR3 DNA by itself, 54 bases read in frame from the first base. The chain uses TRBV24-1 and TRBJ2-2, with 13 bases in between that match TRBD2. The clonotype was recovered from a man younger than 30 who had mild COVID-19 (a few samples of this study predate the infection). The sample titles of this study are shuffled in the database, so cell type and time point are left out; the donor was told from shared clones. The specimen sequenced was PBMCs or a T cell subset sorted from them (not recorded which). Here is the DNA: TGTGCCACCAGTGCCGTGACTAGCGGGGGGCCGAACACCGGGGAGCTGTTTTTT. The resulting protein is CATSAVTSGGPNTGELFF.